The 20 T cell receptor beta chains below all came from one sample that was sequenced in a study of OX40 agonist ivuxolimab in advanced cancers. Using immunoSEQ multiplex PCR, the repertoire was profiled, and TCRdb retains in-frame clones only, with some absent. This table has tens of thousands of clones, roughly four fifths appearing once. This sample comprised CD4+ or CD8+ T cells sorted from blood, obtained in a trial of the OX40 agonist ivuxolimab. The source of these receptors is an adult with an advanced solid tumor such as melanoma, head and neck, liver or kidney cancer.

The genes are TRBV6-5 and TRBJ2-1; possibly TRBD2 for D (6 bases). This CDR3 spans 16 amino acids. Trimming stripped 0 bases from V and 5 bases from J, with 14 bases between. CDR1 is MNHEY and CDR2 is SVGAGI in the germline V gene. This CDR3 reads CASSYSRPSAHNEQFF. CDR3 coding DNA: TGTGCCAGCAGTTACTCCCGCCCTAGCGCCCACAATGAGCAGTTCTTC.

This clone was recorded only once. CDR3 residues: CSARAYEQYF. CDR3 DNA: TGCAGTGCTAGGGCCTACGAGCAGTACTTC. The genes are TRBV20-1 and TRBJ2-5; no clear D gene. Gene TRBJ2-7 matches the end of the DNA better, so the J call may be wrong. The CDR3 has 10 residues. The germline CDR1 and CDR2 sequences are DFQATT and SNEGSKA (reference sequence).

As for this clone: The sample contains more than one DNA sequence encoding this CDR3. This sequence joins TRBV9 and TRBJ1-4; tentative D call: TRBD1 (5 bases). CDR3 size: 13 residues. The germline V and J ends were trimmed by 1 base and 7 bases, with 8 bases remaining between them. Germline V gene lookup returns CDR1 SGDLS and CDR2 YYNGEE. The CDR3 DNA sequence: TGTGCCAGCAGCGTAAGCGGGGGTGAAAAACTGTTTTTT. The encoded protein is CASSVSGGEKLFF.

This clone showed up just a few times. The CDR3 DNA reads as TGTGCCAGCAGAACAACCGGGACAGGGAGCTCTGAAGCTTTCTTT. Protein: CASRTTGTGSSEAFF. This rearrangement joins TRBV6-4 to TRBJ1-1; 9 bases are a match to TRBD1. Trimming took 6 bases from V and 6 from J; bases not matched to a gene: 11. The CDR3 loop spans 15 amino acids. CDR1 and CDR2 (germline): MRHNA, SNTAGT.

The V and J genes are TRBV13 and TRBJ2-3; no definite D call. Germline V gene data show CDR1 as PRHDT and CDR2 as FYEKMQ (reference sequence). The CDR3 runs 14 residues. Trimming pared 5 bases from V and 6 bases from J, leaving 15 bases between. CDR3 coding DNA: TGTGCCAGCAGCCCCACCGTAGGAGCCGATACGCAGTATTTT. Protein product: CASSPTVGADTQYF.

The chain joins TRBV9 to TRBJ1-1; no firm D call. V shed 0 bases and J shed 2 bases, with 11 bases lying between them. Germline V lookup: CDR1 SGDLS, CDR2 YYNGEE. The CDR3 length is 15 residues. CDR3 coding DNA: TGTGCCAGCAGCGTAGAGGAGGCCACTAACACTGAAGCTTTCTTT. Amino acids: CASSVEEATNTEAFF.

The chain has TRBV11-2 and TRBJ2-6; D possibly corresponds to TRBD2 (5 bases). Germline CDR1 SGHAT, CDR2 FQNNGV. The length of the CDR3 is 14 residues. Trimming removed 3 bases from V and 4 bases from J, with 7 bases in between. The CDR3 loop reads CASSFSGGANVLTF. Written as DNA, the CDR3 is TGTGCCAGCAGCTTCTCGGGGGGGGCCAACGTCCTGACTTTC.

Written as DNA, the CDR3 is TGTGCCAGTAGTAGGGGGGACACTGAAGCTTTCTTT. Its protein product is CASSRGDTEAFF. The genes are TRBV19 and TRBJ1-1, with D perhaps TRBD1 (5 bases). The CDR3 has 12 residues. Germline V gives CDR1 LNHDA, CDR2 SQIVND (reference sequence). Trimming cost V 4 bases and J 3 bases, with 6 bases left between them.

Many counts were recorded for this clone. The chain has TRBV7-9 and TRBJ1-3; no firm D call. Germline V gives CDR1 SEHNR, CDR2 FQNEAQ (reference sequence). The CDR3 contains 15 residues. The V and J ends lost 0 bases and 5 bases respectively, with 11 bases between them. CDR3 sequence: CASSLATVLRNTIYF. DNA of the CDR3: TGTGCCAGCAGCTTAGCCACAGTTCTGCGAAACACCATATATTTT.

This clone was picked up one time. This rearrangement joins TRBV5-8 to TRBJ2-2; 9 nucleotides line up with TRBD2. Germline values: CDR1 SGHTS, CDR2 YDEGEE. V gave up 1 base and J gave up 5 bases; unmatched junction bases: 6. The length of the CDR3 is 16 residues. The CDR3: CASSLSTSGPTGELFF. In nucleotides, the CDR3 is TGTGCCAGCAGCTTGAGTACTAGCGGGCCGACCGGGGAGCTGTTTTTT.

The CDR3 DNA is TGTGCCAGCGAGGAGGGGTCGGGCACCGGGGAGCTGTTTTTT. It yields the protein CASEEGSGTGELFF. The chain couples TRBV28 to TRBJ2-2, with a weak D call TRBD2 (6 bases). Between the trimmed V and J ends, which lost 8 bases and 4 bases, there was a span of 14 bases. Germline V gene lookup returns CDR1 MDHEN and CDR2 SYDVKM. This CDR3 region has 14 residues.

The chain has TRBV5-1 and TRBJ2-5; 11 positions match TRBD2. The V and J ends lost 5 bases and 6 bases, in that order; junction bases with no gene match: 9. Germline V CDR1 and CDR2: SGHRS, YFSETQ. The CDR3 runs to 15 residues. CDR3 DNA: TGCGCCAGCAGTTTTAGCGGGGGGGAGGTGAAGACCCAGTACTTC. As protein: CASSFSGGEVKTQYF.

This chain uses TRBV14 with TRBJ2-7; no clear D gene. Deletions cut 0 bases from V and 3 bases from J, with 12 bases between. Germline lookup yields CDR1 SGHDN and CDR2 FVKESK. This CDR3 contains 15 residues. The CDR3 DNA sequence: TGTGCCAGCAGCCAAGATACACGCGGCCTCTACGAGCAGTACTTC. It codes for CASSQDTRGLYEQYF.

CDR3 DNA sequence: TGTGCCAGCAGCCCCCCCATTGGTCGGGACAGGGACCACGAGCAGTACTTC. Its protein is CASSPPIGRDRDHEQYF. The rearrangement joins TRBV14 to TRBJ2-7, with 9 nucleotides matching TRBD1. The CDR3 is 17 residues long. J gave up 5 bases and V 4 bases, and 15 bases lay outside the gene matches. Germline lookup yields CDR1 SGHDN and CDR2 FVKESK. The variable domain in full, completed from reference TRBV14 and TRBJ2-7, reads EAGVTQFPSHSVIEKGQTVTLRCDPISGHDNLYWYRRVMGKEIKFLLHFVKESKQDESGMPNNRFLAERTGGTYSTLKVQPAELEDSGVYFCASSPPIGRDRDHEQYFGPGTRLTVT.

This chain uses TRBV30 with TRBJ1-2, with TRBD1 matching over 7 bases. The CDR3 loop spans 12 amino acids. Unmatched junction bases numbered 4, after V lost 6 bases and J lost 3 bases. Germline V gene lookup returns CDR1 GTSNPN and CDR2 SVGIG (reference sequence). The CDR3 protein is CACDREDYGYTF. CDR3 DNA: TGTGCCTGCGACAGGGAGGACTATGGCTACACCTTC.

The chain couples TRBV30 to TRBJ2-2, with D hard to call. Germline-derived CDR1 and CDR2 are GTSNPN and SVGIG (reference sequence). Deletions cut 3 bases from V and 1 base from J, with 3 bases between. The CDR3 extends over 12 amino acids. In DNA form, the CDR3 reads TGTGCCTGGAGCCTGAACACCGGGGAGCTGTTTTTT. Its protein is CAWSLNTGELFF.

Turning to this clone: An end of the junction differs from the germline gene, which may be a read error. The chain is built from TRBV27 and TRBJ1-4, with D possibly matching TRBD1 (5 bases). CDR1 is MNHEY, CDR2 SMNVEV, per germline (reference sequence). The CDR3 sequence is 14 residues long. Here the CDR3 reads CASSLLGPREVLVF. The CDR3 nucleotides are TGTGCCAGCAGTTTATTGGGGCCGAGGGAAGTCCTGGTTTTT.

The chain combines TRBV6-1 with TRBJ1-2, with TRBD1 identical over 12 bases. V lost 3 bases and J lost 2; bases outside the gene matches: 1. This CDR3 is 15 amino acids long. In germline, CDR1 is MNHNS, CDR2 SASEGT. DNA of the CDR3: TGTGCCAGCAGTGAGGGACAGGGGGCGAACTATGGCTACACCTTC. It is translated as CASSEGQGANYGYTF.

The chain carries TRBV7-6 and TRBJ2-3, with 8 bases aligning to TRBD2. The V gene end was trimmed by 4 bases and the J gene end by 4 bases; junction bases not matched to a gene: 7. Looked up from germline, CDR1 is SGHVS and CDR2 is FNYEAQ. The CDR3 runs 15 residues. The CDR3 spells CASSSPGGRSDTQYF. In DNA form, the CDR3 reads TGTGCCAGCAGCTCCCCAGGCGGGAGGTCAGATACGCAGTATTTT.

V and J are TRBV9 and TRBJ1-3; 8 bases are a match to TRBD1. Looked up from germline, CDR1 is SGDLS and CDR2 is YYNGEE. CDR3 length: 15 amino acids. Germline trimming cut 4 bases from V and 1 base from J; bases unmatched to any gene: 4. The CDR3 sequence is CASSTQGASGNTIYF. CDR3 sequence (DNA): TGTGCCAGCAGCACCCAGGGGGCGTCTGGAAACACCATATATTTT.